Below are 14 T cell receptor beta chains sequenced from a single sample in a study of OX40 agonist ivuxolimab in advanced cancers. Repertoires were generated with immunoSEQ multiplex PCR, while TCRdb's copy carries only in-frame clones and drops some. The sample holds 50,000 to 75,000 clones; more than 75% are singletons and the top ten take 1.2%. Material: CD4+ or CD8+ T cells sorted from blood, obtained in a trial of the OX40 agonist ivuxolimab. The receptors were gathered from an adult with an advanced solid tumor such as melanoma, head and neck, liver or kidney cancer.

The gene calls are TRBV6-1 and TRBJ2-1; 7 bases agree with TRBD1. The CDR3 sequence is 13 residues long. With 7 bases clipped from V and 7 bases from J, the junction kept 7 bases outside the gene matches. Per germline, CDR1 MNHNS and CDR2 SASEGT. The DNA for the CDR3 is TGTGCCAGCACCGTACGACAGGGAAATGAGCAGTTCTTC. Its translation is CASTVRQGNEQFF.

In its sample, this clone was seen a few times. V gene TRBV7-2 combines with J gene TRBJ1-2; D gene unclear. The germline CDR1 and CDR2 sequences are SGHTA and FQGNSA. The CDR3 loop spans 14 amino acids. V was trimmed by 1 base and J by 0 bases, leaving 6 bases between them. The CDR3 reads CASSLVPANYGYTF. As DNA, the CDR3 is TGTGCCAGCAGCTTAGTCCCGGCTAACTATGGCTACACCTTC.

Comment on this clone: An end of the junction differs from the germline gene, which may be a read error. The rearrangement joins TRBV10-3 to TRBJ1-2; unclear D gene. The CDR3 is 18 amino acids. Germline CDR1 and CDR2: ENHRY and SYGVKD. CDR3 coding DNA: TGTGCCATCAGTGAGGGACCCAGGCGGTTGCAGATGAACTATGGCTTCACCTTC. Protein sequence: CAISEGPRRLQMNYGFTF.

A word on this clone: The junction departs from the called germline gene at one end, perhaps through a read error. J is TRBJ2-5 and V is TRBV4-1; D is unresolved. The length of the CDR3 is 15 residues. The germline CDR1 and CDR2 sequences are MGHRA and YSYEKL. CDR3 amino acids: CASSQDGQKQGTQYF. CDR3 nucleotide sequence: TGCGCCAGCAGCCAAGATGGGCAGAAACAAGGGACCCAGTACTTC.

V is TRBV19 and J is TRBJ1-6, with 11 bases aligning to TRBD1. With V trimmed by 6 bases and J by 10 bases, 5 bases remained unmatched. The CDR3 loop spans 14 amino acids. Germline V gene data show CDR1 as LNHDA and CDR2 as SQIVND (reference sequence). CDR3: CASRSDRGQSPLHF. The CDR3, as DNA: TGTGCCAGTAGATCGGACAGGGGGCAGTCACCCCTCCACTTT.

The chain is built from TRBV9 and TRBJ2-2; the D is unclear. Germline CDR1 reads SGDLS; CDR2 reads YYNGEE. Trimming pared 4 bases from V and 0 bases from J, leaving 4 bases between. This CDR3 has 13 amino acids. As DNA, the CDR3 is TGTGCCAGCAGCTCTACGAACACCGGGGAGCTGTTTTTT. Translating gives CASSSTNTGELFF.

On this clone itself: The junction departs from germline at one end; a sequencing error may be responsible. The V gene is TRBV5-1, the J gene TRBJ2-3; D not resolved. The CDR3 spans 14 residues. Germline CDR1 and CDR2: SGHRS and YFSETQ. The CDR3, as DNA: TGCGCCAGCGGCTTGGTGGGTCTAGCAGATACGCAGTATTTT. The encoded protein is CASGLVGLADTQYF.

This sequence joins TRBV21-1 and TRBJ2-7; the table's D call, TRBD2, was not checked against the DNA. TRBV21-1 is a pseudogene. The CDR3 has 14 residues. CDR3 coding DNA: TGTGCCAGACCGGGGACTAGCGGGACCTACGAGCAGTACTTC. As protein: CARPGTSGTYEQYF.

This rearrangement joins TRBV2 to TRBJ1-2; TRBD1 matches 11 bases. With V trimmed by 6 bases and J by 5 bases, 5 bases remained unmatched. This CDR3 is 14 amino acids long. Germline CDR1 and CDR2: SNHLY and FYNNEI. CDR3 loop: CASSGQGASYGYTF. Written as DNA, the CDR3 is TGTGCCAGCAGCGGACAGGGGGCTAGTTATGGCTACACCTTC. The full variable domain, completed using reference TRBV2 and TRBJ1-2, is EPEVTQTPSHQVTQMGQEVILRCVPISNHLYFYWYRQILGQKVEFLVSFYNNEISEKSEIFDDQFSVERPDGSNFTLKIRSTKLEDSAMYFCASSGQGASYGYTFGSGTRLTVV.

This clone showed up just a few times. The chain combines TRBV6-6 with TRBJ1-2; 8 nucleotides match TRBD1. The CDR3 has 16 amino acids. Germline-derived CDR1 and CDR2 are MNHNY and SVGAGI (reference sequence). The V and J ends lost 2 bases and 2 bases, in that order; junction bases with no gene match: 7. The CDR3 protein is CASSYAGDRINYGYTF. CDR3 DNA: TGTGCCAGCAGTTACGCTGGGGACAGGATAAACTATGGCTACACCTTC.

This clone has only a few counts. This sequence joins TRBV5-6 and TRBJ2-3, with 11 bases aligning to TRBD2. The CDR3 length is 16 residues. Germline loops: CDR1 SGHDT, CDR2 YYEEEE. With V trimmed by 4 bases and J by 2 bases, 6 bases remained unmatched. The CDR3 is CASSPVAGGFTDTQYF. CDR3 coding DNA: TGTGCCAGCAGCCCGGTAGCGGGGGGGTTCACAGATACGCAGTATTTT.

The J gene is TRBJ1-1, the V gene TRBV7-6; D possibly corresponds to TRBD1 (5 bases). Germline CDR1 is SGHVS and CDR2 is FNYEAQ. The CDR3 is made up of 14 amino acids. Trimming removed 1 base from V and 4 bases from J, with 10 bases in between. The CDR3 DNA sequence: TGTGCCAGCAGCTTAGAGGGGCGATTCACTGAAGCTTTCTTT. Translated: CASSLEGRFTEAFF.

V and J are TRBV11-3 and TRBJ2-3; D not resolved. Germline assignment: CDR1 SGHNT and CDR2 YENEEA. V lost 3 bases to trimming and J lost 2 bases, with 6 bases between them. This CDR3 comprises 13 residues. This CDR3 reads CASSFITTDTQYF. The CDR3 nucleotides are TGTGCCAGCAGCTTCATCACCACAGATACGCAGTATTTT.

In the case of this clone: This sample also contains other DNA sequences that code for the same CDR3. The genes are TRBV9 and TRBJ1-4; TRBD1 is a possible D gene (6 bases). Germline loops: CDR1 SGDLS, CDR2 YYNGEE. V gave up 4 bases and J gave up 4 bases, with 14 bases separating them. The CDR3 length is 15 residues. The CDR3 is CASSPEGGDNEKLFF. CDR3 bases: TGTGCCAGCAGCCCGGAGGGGGGGGATAATGAAAAACTGTTTTTT.